This TCR beta chain was sequenced during a study of blood T cell repertoires in COVID-19. Study-wide context: COVID-19 samples, acute and convalescent, were from the United States, Italy and Spain.

This CDR3 spans 18 amino acids. The V gene end was trimmed by 4 bases and the J gene end by 4 bases; junction bases not matched to a gene: 9. Looked up from germline, CDR1 is SGHVS and CDR2 is FNYEAQ. Assay: immunoSEQ multiplex PCR; the TCRdb copy retains only in-frame clones and omits some. The top ten clones hold over 8.5% of a sample with approximately 330,000 clones, about nine tenths of them seen once. This TCR derives from a woman in her twenties or thirties who had recovered from COVID-19. V gene TRBV7-6 combines with J gene TRBJ2-5; 16 bases are shared with TRBD2. The specimen sequenced was PBMCs or T cells enriched from blood (not recorded which). The DNA for the CDR3 is TGTGCCAGCAGCTCCGGGACTAGCGGGAGGGCTCCCAGAGAGACCCAGTACTTC. This sequence encodes CASSSGTSGRAPRETQYF.